This T cell receptor beta chain is drawn from a study of cytomegalovirus exposure and HLA in healthy donors. The CDR3 spans 14 residues. Germline V CDR1 and CDR2: KGHSH, LQKENI. With 8 bases removed from V and 0 bases from J, the gap between germline ends came to 14 bases. This PCR relied on a set of 60 Vbeta primers and 13 Jbeta primers. Only in-frame clones appear in the TCRdb table, and some are missing; sequencing was by immunoSEQ multiplex PCR. The sample has 200,000 to 250,000 clones, approximately 70% seen once. Sequenced material: PBMCs. The rearrangement joins TRBV18 to TRBJ2-7, with TRBD1 as a possible D gene (6 bases). The clonotype was recovered from a woman younger than 45 in good health and CMV-seronegative. CDR3 residues: CASKTGTSSYEQYF. In nucleotides, the CDR3 is TGTGCCAGCAAGACCGGGACAAGCTCCTACGAGCAGTACTTC.